This T cell receptor (beta chain) was documented in a study of T cell repertoires in cytomegalovirus infection. Study details: Shared public TCR beta signatures pointed to both CMV infection and a matching HLA type.

TCRdb re-called the reads with MiXCR, one entry per CDR3 protein. The sample records 200,000 to 300,000 distinct CDR3 sequences, roughly 13% being singletons. This clonotype came up many times. The antigen is undetermined. Study outcomes and limitations: HLA-C-restricted CMV-specific TCR beta clonotypes prevailed in the ex vivo response. There were carriers of CMV plus the relevant HLA, and cumulative public TCR beta family frequency identified them.

V dropped 6 bases and J dropped 1; count of bases not matched to a gene: 6. The length of the CDR3 is 15 residues. CDR1 is MDHEN and CDR2 is SYDVKM in the germline V gene. The rearrangement links TRBV28 to TRBJ2-3, with 8 bases that match TRBD2. This receptor was identified in a human donor in good health (CMV status not recorded). Some clones in this sample may be carry-over from other donors' samples. Sequencing was carried out using PBMCs. The chain's CDR3 is CASSGGDRGTDTQYF. The CDR3, as DNA: TGTGCCAGCAGCGGGGGGGATCGGGGCACAGATACGCAGTATTTT.